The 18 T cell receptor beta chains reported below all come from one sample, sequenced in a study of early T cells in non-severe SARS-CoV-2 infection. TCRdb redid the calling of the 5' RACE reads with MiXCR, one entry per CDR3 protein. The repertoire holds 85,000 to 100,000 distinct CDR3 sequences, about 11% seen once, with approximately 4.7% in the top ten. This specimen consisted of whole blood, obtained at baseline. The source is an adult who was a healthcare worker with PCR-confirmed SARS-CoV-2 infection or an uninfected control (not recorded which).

The CDR3 loop reads CASSISTPNTEAFF. CDR3 bases: TGCGCCAGCAGCATTTCAACCCCGAACACTGAAGCTTTCTTT. V is TRBV5-1 and J is TRBJ1-1, with D unclear. This CDR3 is 14 amino acids long. In germline, CDR1 is SGHRS, CDR2 YFSETQ. V lost 4 bases, J lost 1 base, and 11 bases lay in between.

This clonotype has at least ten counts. Here the CDR3 DNA reads TGTGCCAGCAAGGAATGGGAAGGAGCTTTCTTT. It specifies CASKEWEGAFF. This rearrangement joins TRBV6-1 to TRBJ1-1; D remains ambiguous. The CDR3 spans 11 residues. V was trimmed by 7 bases and J by 10 bases, leaving 13 bases between them. The V gene's germline CDR1 is MNHNS and CDR2 SASEGT.

The CDR3 nucleotides read TGTGCCAGCAGCTCCCTCGGCCTAGCGGGTCAAAATGAGCAGTTCTTC. Protein product: CASSSLGLAGQNEQFF. The rearrangement links TRBV5-6 to TRBJ2-1; TRBD2 matches 8 bases. V lost 3 bases and J lost 7; bases outside the gene matches: 12. Germline-derived CDR1 and CDR2 are SGHDT and YYEEEE. This CDR3 contains 16 residues.

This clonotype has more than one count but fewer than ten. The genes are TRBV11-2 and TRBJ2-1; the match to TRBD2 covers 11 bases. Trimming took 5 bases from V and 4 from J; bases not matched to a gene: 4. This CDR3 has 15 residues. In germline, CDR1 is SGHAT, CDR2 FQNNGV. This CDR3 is CASSPGTSGYNEQFF. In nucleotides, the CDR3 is TGTGCCAGCAGCCCCGGGACTAGCGGATACAATGAGCAGTTCTTC. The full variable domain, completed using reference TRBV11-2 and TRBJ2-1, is EAGVAQSPRYKIIEKRQSVAFWCNPISGHATLYWYQQILGQGPKLLIQFQNNGVVDDSQLPKDRFSAERLKGVDSTLKIQPAKLEDSAVYLCASSPGTSGYNEQFFGPGTRLTVL.

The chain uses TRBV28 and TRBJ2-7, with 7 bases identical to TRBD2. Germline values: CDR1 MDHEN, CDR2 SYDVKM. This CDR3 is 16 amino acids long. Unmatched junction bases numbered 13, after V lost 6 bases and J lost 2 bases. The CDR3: CASRPPVGGIAYEQYF. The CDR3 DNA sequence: TGTGCCAGCAGGCCCCCCGTGGGGGGGATCGCCTACGAGCAGTACTTC.

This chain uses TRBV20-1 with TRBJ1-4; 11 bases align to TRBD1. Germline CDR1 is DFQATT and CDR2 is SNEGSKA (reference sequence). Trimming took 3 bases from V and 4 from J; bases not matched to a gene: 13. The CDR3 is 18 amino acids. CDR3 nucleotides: TGCAGTGCTAGGGAGGGGCTACCGGGACAGGGGGTTAATGAAAAACTGTTTTTT. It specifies CSAREGLPGQGVNEKLFF.

CDR3 in amino acids: CSARKAISSDTQYF. DNA of the CDR3: TGCAGTGCTAGGAAGGCGATAAGCTCAGATACGCAGTATTTT. The chain uses TRBV20-1 and TRBJ2-3, with D hard to call. Germline V lookup: CDR1 DFQATT, CDR2 SNEGSKA (reference sequence). The CDR3 has 14 amino acids. The germline V and J ends were trimmed by 3 bases and 4 bases, with 14 bases remaining between them.

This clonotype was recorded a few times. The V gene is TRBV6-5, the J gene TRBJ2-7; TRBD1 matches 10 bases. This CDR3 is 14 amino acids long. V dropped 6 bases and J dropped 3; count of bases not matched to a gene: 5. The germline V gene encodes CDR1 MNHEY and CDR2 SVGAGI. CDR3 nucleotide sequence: TGTGCCAGCAGACGGGGACAGGGGCACTACGAGCAGTACTTC. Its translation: CASRRGQGHYEQYF.

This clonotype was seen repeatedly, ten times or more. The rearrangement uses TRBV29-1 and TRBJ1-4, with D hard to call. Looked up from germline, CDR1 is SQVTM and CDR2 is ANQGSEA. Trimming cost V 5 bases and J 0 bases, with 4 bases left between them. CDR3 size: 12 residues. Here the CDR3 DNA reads TGCAGCGTTCTATCAACTAATGAAAAACTGTTTTTT. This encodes CSVLSTNEKLFF.

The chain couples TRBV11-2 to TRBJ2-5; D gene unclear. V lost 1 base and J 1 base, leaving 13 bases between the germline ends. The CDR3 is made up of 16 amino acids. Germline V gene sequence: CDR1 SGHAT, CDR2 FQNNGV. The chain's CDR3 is CASSLVRVDSQETQYF. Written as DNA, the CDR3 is TGTGCCAGCAGCTTAGTACGCGTAGACTCCCAAGAGACCCAGTACTTC.

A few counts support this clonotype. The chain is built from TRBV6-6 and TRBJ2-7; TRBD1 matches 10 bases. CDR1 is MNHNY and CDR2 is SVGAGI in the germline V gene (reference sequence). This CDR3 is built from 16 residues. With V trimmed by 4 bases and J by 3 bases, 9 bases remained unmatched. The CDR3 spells CASSSTGQGNSYEQYF. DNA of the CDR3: TGTGCCAGCAGTTCCACGGGACAGGGGAACAGCTACGAGCAGTACTTC.

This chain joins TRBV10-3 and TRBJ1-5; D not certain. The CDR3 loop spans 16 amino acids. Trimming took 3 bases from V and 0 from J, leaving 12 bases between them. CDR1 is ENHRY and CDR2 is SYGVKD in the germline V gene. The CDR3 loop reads CAISDDNRYSNQPQHF. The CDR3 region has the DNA TGTGCCATCAGTGATGACAACAGATATAGCAATCAGCCCCAGCATTTT.

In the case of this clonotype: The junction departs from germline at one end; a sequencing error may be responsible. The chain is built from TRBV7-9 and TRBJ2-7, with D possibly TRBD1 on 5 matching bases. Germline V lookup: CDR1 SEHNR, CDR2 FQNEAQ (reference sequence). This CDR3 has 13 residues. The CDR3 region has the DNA TGTGCCTGCAGCTTCCAGGGAACCTACGAGCAGTACTTC. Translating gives CACSFQGTYEQYF. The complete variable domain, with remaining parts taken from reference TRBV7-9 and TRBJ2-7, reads DTGVSQNPRHKITKRGQNVTFRCDPISEHNRLYWYRQTLGQGPEFLTYFQNEAQLEKSRLLSDRFSAERPKGSFSTLEIQRTEQGDSAMYLCACSFQGTYEQYFGPGTRLTVT.

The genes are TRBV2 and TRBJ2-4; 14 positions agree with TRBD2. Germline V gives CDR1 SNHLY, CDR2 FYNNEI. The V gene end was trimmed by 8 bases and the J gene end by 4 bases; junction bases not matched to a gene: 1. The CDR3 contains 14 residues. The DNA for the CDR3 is TGTGCCAGCGGGACTAGCGGGAGTAAAAACATTCAGTACTTC. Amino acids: CASGTSGSKNIQYF.

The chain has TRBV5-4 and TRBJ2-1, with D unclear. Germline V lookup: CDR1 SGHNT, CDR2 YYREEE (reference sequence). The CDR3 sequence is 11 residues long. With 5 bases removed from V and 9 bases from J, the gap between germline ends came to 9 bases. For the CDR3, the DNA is TGTGCCAGCAGTGGTCAGTTTGAGCAGTTCTTC. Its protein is CASSGQFEQFF.

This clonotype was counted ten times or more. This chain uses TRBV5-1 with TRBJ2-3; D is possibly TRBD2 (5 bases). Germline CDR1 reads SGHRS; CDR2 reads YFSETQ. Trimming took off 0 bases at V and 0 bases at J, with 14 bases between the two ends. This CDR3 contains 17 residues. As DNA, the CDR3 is TGCGCCAGCAGCTTGGCCTTCGGGGTTTCTAGCACAGATACGCAGTATTTT. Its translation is CASSLAFGVSSTDTQYF.

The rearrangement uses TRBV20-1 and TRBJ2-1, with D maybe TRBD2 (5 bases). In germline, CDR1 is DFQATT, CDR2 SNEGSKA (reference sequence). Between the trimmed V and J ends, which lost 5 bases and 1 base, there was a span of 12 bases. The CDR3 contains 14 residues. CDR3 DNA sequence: TGCAGTGCTCCCTGGACTTTATCCTACAATGAGCAGTTCTTC. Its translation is CSAPWTLSYNEQFF.

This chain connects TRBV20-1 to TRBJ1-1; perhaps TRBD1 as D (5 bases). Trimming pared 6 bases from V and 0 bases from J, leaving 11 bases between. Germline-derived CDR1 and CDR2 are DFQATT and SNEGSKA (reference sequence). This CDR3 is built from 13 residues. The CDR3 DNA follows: TGCAGTGCCCTGGGACCGCTGAACACTGAAGCTTTCTTT. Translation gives CSALGPLNTEAFF.